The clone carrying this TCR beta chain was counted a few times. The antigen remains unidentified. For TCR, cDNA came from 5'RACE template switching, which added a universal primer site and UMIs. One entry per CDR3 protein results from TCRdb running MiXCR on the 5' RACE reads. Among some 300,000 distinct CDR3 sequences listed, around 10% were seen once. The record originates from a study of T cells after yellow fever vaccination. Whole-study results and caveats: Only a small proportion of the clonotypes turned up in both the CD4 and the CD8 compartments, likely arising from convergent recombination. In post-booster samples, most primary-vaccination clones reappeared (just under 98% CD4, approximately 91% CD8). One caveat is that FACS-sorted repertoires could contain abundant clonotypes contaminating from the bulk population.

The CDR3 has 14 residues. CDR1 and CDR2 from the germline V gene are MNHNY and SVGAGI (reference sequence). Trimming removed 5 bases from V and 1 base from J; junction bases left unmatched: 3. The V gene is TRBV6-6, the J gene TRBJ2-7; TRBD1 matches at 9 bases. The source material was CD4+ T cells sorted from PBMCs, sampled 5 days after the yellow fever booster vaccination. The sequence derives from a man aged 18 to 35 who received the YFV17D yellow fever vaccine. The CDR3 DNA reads TGTGCCAGCAGTAACGACAGGGGGTCCTACGAGCAGTACTTC. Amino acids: CASSNDRGSYEQYF.